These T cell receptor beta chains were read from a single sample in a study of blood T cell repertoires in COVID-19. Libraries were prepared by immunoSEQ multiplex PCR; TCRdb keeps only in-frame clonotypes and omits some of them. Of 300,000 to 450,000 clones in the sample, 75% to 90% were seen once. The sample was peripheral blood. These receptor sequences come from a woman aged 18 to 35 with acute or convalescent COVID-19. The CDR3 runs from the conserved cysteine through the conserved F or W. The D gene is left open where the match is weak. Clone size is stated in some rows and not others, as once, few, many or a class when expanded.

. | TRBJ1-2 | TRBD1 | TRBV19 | TGTGCCAGTAGTATAGTCGAGACAGGGGGGACTGGCTACACCTTC | CASSIVETGGTGYTF
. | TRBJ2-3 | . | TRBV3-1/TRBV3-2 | TGTGCCAGCAGCCAAGCCGTCACTTACCGTATCACAGATACGCAGTATTTT | CASSQAVTYRITDTQYF
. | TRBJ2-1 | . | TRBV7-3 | TGTGCCAGCAGCTTAAGCGACAATGAGCAGTTCTTC | CASSLSDNEQFF
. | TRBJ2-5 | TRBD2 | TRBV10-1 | TGCGCCAGCAGTGATCGACTAGCGGCCACCCAAGAGACCCAGTACTTC | CASSDRLAATQETQYF
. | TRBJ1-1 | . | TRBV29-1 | TGCAGCGTCCCCTGGGAGGACACTGAAGCTTTCTTT | CSVPWEDTEAFF
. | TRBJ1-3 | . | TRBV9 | TGTGCCAGCAGCGTAGATGCGGCTGCCGCTGGAAACACCATATATTTT | CASSVDAAAAGNTIYF
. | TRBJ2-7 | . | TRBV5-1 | TGCGCCAGCGGGGGGACCCTTACTAGCGAGCAGTACTTC | CASGGTLTSEQYF
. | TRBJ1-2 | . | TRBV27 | TGTGCCAGCAGTCACATCGGGGGGTACCTCCTGGGGGGCTACACCTTC | CASSHIGGYLLGGYTF
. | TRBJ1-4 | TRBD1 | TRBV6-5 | TGTGCCAGCAGCGCTGCAGGGGGCTGGGATGAAAAACTGTTTTTT | CASSAAGGWDEKLFF
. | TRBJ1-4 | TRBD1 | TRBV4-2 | TGTGCCAGCAGCCCGGAAACAGGGGAAGTGGAAAAACTGTTTTTT | CASSPETGEVEKLFF
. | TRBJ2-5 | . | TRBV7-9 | TGTGCCAGCAGCGCCAACTTAGAAGAGACCCAGTACTTC | CASSANLEETQYF
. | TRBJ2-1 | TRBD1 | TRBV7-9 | TGTGCCAGCAGCGGAGGGACAGGGAGTAACAATGAGCAGTTCTTC | CASSGGTGSNNEQFF
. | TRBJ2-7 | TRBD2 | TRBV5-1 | TGCGCCAGCAGCGGGGGACTAGCAGCGAACTCCTACGAGCAGTACTTC | CASSGGLAANSYEQYF
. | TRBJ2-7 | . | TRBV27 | TGTGCCAGCGGCTTAGGGGTGTGGGAGCAGTACTTC | CASGLGVWEQYF
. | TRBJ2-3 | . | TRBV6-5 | TGTGCCAGCAGTAACAGGGTTACAGATACGCAGTATTTT | CASSNRVTDTQYF
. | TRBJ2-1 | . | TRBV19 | TGTGCCAGTCGACAGCGAAGCTCCTACAATGAGCAGTTCTTC | CASRQRSSYNEQFF
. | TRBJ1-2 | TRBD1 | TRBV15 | TGTGCCACCAGGGGGACAGGGCAGGGCTACACCTTC | CATRGTGQGYTF
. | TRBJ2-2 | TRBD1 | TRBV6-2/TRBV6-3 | TGTGCCAGCAGCTGGGACAGTGCGAACACCGGGGAGCTGTTTTTT | CASSWDSANTGELFF
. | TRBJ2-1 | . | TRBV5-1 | TGCGCCAGCGCAATGGAAGGGGTACAGTTCTTC | CASAMEGVQFF
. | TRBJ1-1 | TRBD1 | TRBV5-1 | TGCGCCAGCAGCTTGGTGGACAGGTCAACTGAAGCTTTCTTT | CASSLVDRSTEAFF
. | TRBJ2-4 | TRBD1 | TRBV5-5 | TGTGCCAGCAGCCCAGACAGGGGGTACATTCAGTACTTC | CASSPDRGYIQYF
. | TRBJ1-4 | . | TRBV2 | TGTGCCGGAGGTCCGGACGGGAATGAAAAACTGTTTTTT | CAGGPDGNEKLFF
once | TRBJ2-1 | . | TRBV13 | TGTGCCAGCAGCTTACCCTCGCGGGGGCCCTACAATGAGCAGTTCTTC | CASSLPSRGPYNEQFF
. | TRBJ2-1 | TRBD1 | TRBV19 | TGTGCCAGTAGTAGAGGGACAGGGGCGTACAATGAGCAGTTCTTC | CASSRGTGAYNEQFF
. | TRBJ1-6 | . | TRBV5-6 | TGTGCCAGCAGCGCGATTGACAGAAATAATTCACCCCTCCACTTT | CASSAIDRNNSPLHF
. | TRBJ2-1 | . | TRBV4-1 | TGCGCCAGCAGCCAGTCTGGAAGCGCTGAGCAGTTCTTC | CASSQSGSAEQFF
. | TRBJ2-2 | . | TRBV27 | TGTGCCAGCAGTTTAAGACCTTTGGGCGCCGGGGAGCTGTTTTTT | CASSLRPLGAGELFF
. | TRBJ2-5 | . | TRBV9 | TGTGCCAGCAGCGTAGGGGACAATCCGGAGACCCAGTACTTC | CASSVGDNPETQYF
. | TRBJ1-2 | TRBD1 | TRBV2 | TGTGCCAGCGGCCGGACAGGTCTCTCTGGCTACACCTTC | CASGRTGLSGYTF
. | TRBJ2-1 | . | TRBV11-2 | TGTGCCAGCAGCCCTACGTGGAGCTCCTACAATGAGCAGTTCTTC | CASSPTWSSYNEQFF
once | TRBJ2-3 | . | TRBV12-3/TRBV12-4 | TGTGCCAGCAGTCCGAGAACCACAGATACGCAGTATTTT | CASSPRTTDTQYF
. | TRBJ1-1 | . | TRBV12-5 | TGTGCTAGTGGTTTGGCTCAATCGGGGGACACTGAAGCTTTCTTT | CASGLAQSGDTEAFF
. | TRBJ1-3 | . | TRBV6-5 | TGTGCCAGCAGCCAGACGGGGAGATTCGGAAACACCATATATTTT | CASSQTGRFGNTIYF